This is a list of T cell receptor beta chains from one sample in a study of cytomegalovirus exposure and HLA in healthy donors. Here immunoSEQ multiplex PCR was the method, and the copy in TCRdb shows in-frame clones only, minus some. There are around 250,000 clones in the sample; around 80% occur only once, and under 8% lies in the top ten. The sequenced material came from PBMCs. All receptors come from an older woman in good health and CMV-seropositive. Each CDR3 is given without its conserved first and last residue. Each record gives: V gene, CDR3 length, J gene, CDR3 protein.

v_gene: TRBV27; len: 11; j_gene: TRBJ2-5; CDR3aa: ASRLVGGETQY
v_gene: TRBV6-1; len: 11; j_gene: TRBJ1-1; CDR3aa: ASSDKGHTEAF
v_gene: TRBV2; len: 13; j_gene: TRBJ2-1; CDR3aa: ASSMGLAGAAAQF
v_gene: TRBV5-1; len: 14; j_gene: TRBJ2-7; CDR3aa: ASSPSGQATFTEQY
v_gene: TRBV5-4; len: 10; j_gene: TRBJ1-2; CDR3aa: ASSGTNYGYT
v_gene: TRBV6-5; len: 13; j_gene: TRBJ2-2; CDR3aa: ASSPTGANTGELF
v_gene: TRBV6-5; len: 14; j_gene: TRBJ2-4; CDR3aa: ASSYYYDRSKNIQY
v_gene: TRBV2; len: 11; j_gene: TRBJ2-7; CDR3aa: ASTRQGSYEQY
v_gene: TRBV5-1; len: 13; j_gene: TRBJ1-1; CDR3aa: ASSLVAGANTEAF
v_gene: TRBV30; len: 9; j_gene: TRBJ1-1; CDR3aa: AWSVSGPAF
v_gene: TRBV7-3; len: 12; j_gene: TRBJ1-1; CDR3aa: ASSSQGLLTEAF
v_gene: TRBV5-1; len: 12; j_gene: TRBJ2-7; CDR3aa: ASSLKLAAVPQY
v_gene: TRBV15; len: 13; j_gene: TRBJ2-1; CDR3aa: ATSRGLAGVNEQF
v_gene: TRBV5-5; len: 10; j_gene: TRBJ2-1; CDR3aa: ASSWDRLGEF
v_gene: TRBV5-1; len: 16; j_gene: TRBJ2-5; CDR3aa: ASSRKVEGRAGGGTQY
v_gene: TRBV7-9; len: 10; j_gene: TRBJ2-7; CDR3aa: ASSFSFYEQY
v_gene: TRBV12-5; len: 15; j_gene: TRBJ1-1; CDR3aa: ASGRGSRDRELSGAF
v_gene: TRBV9; len: 9; j_gene: TRBJ2-1; CDR3aa: ASSGGGGWI
v_gene: TRBV10-2; len: 10; j_gene: TRBJ2-7; CDR3aa: ASKASGNEQY
v_gene: TRBV7-9; len: 16; j_gene: TRBJ2-7; CDR3aa: ASSPRTSGSQAYYEQY
v_gene: TRBV5-6; len: 12; j_gene: TRBJ1-6; CDR3aa: ASSLQGDNSPLH
v_gene: TRBV6-1; len: 16; j_gene: TRBJ2-4; CDR3aa: ASSEVNRGFWDKNIQY
v_gene: TRBV7-3; len: 13; j_gene: TRBJ2-5; CDR3aa: ASSYGLAPQETQY
v_gene: TRBV2; len: 9; j_gene: TRBJ1-1; CDR3aa: ASSVGGEED
v_gene: TRBV4-2; len: 13; j_gene: TRBJ2-1; CDR3aa: ASRGGLAGGNEQF
v_gene: TRBV5-1; len: 13; j_gene: TRBJ2-1; CDR3aa: ASSFRTSGFNEQF
v_gene: TRBV2; len: 12; j_gene: TRBJ1-5; CDR3aa: ASSERGSNQPQH
v_gene: TRBV5-4; len: 9; j_gene: TRBJ2-1; CDR3aa: ASTLGTEQF
v_gene: TRBV25-1; len: 11; j_gene: TRBJ1-1; CDR3aa: ASTRRGNTEAF
v_gene: TRBV2; len: 10; j_gene: TRBJ1-4; CDR3aa: ASTDRNEKLF
v_gene: TRBV6-1; len: 13; j_gene: TRBJ2-1; CDR3aa: ASSVEAGGYNEQF
v_gene: TRBV7-9; len: 13; j_gene: TRBJ2-1; CDR3aa: ASSLQREAPGEQF
v_gene: TRBV4-1; len: 13; j_gene: TRBJ1-5; CDR3aa: ASSLLPTGNQPQH
v_gene: TRBV19; len: 11; j_gene: TRBJ1-5; CDR3aa: ASSNRAIQPQH
v_gene: TRBV28; len: 14; j_gene: TRBJ1-2; CDR3aa: ASSLNTGPTGGGYT
v_gene: TRBV4-2; len: 17; j_gene: TRBJ2-1; CDR3aa: ASSLEGLAGGSSYNEQF
v_gene: TRBV9; len: 13; j_gene: TRBJ2-3; CDR3aa: ASSVDPRSTDTQY